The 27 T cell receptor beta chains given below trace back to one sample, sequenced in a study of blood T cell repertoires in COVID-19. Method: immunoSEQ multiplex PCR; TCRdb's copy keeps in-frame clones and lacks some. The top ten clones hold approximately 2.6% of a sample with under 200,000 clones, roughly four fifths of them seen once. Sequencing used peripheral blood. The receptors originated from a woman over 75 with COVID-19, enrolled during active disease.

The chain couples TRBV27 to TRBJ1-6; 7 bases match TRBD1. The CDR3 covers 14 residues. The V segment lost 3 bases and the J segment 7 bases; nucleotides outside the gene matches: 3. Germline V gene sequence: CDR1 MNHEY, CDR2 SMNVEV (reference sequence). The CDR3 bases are TGTGCCAGCAGTTTCCCAGGGGGGAATTCACCCCTCCACTTT. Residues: CASSFPGGNSPLHF.

In nucleotides, the CDR3 is TGCGCCAGCAGCTTAGGCGCGGGAATAACTGGAAACACCATATATTTT. This encodes CASSLGAGITGNTIYF. The chain has TRBV5-1 and TRBJ1-3; D is unresolved. Germline loops: CDR1 SGHRS, CDR2 YFSETQ. V gave up 2 bases and J gave up 2 bases, with 14 bases separating them. The CDR3 runs to 16 residues.

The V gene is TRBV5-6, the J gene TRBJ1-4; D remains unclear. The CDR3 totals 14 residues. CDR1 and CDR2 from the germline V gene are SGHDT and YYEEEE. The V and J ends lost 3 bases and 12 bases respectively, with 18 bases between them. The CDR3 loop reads CASSSPSGAEELFF. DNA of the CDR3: TGTGCCAGCAGCTCCCCGAGTGGCGCTGAGGAACTGTTTTTT.

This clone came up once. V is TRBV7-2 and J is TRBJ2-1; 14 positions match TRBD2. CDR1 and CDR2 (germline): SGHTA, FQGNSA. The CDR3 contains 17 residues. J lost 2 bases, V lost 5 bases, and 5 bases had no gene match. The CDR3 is CASSPRLAGGPYNEQFF. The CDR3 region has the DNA TGTGCCAGCAGCCCGCGACTAGCGGGAGGGCCCTACAATGAGCAGTTCTTC.

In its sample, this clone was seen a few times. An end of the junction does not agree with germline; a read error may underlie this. CDR3 DNA: TGTGCTAGCAGCCCGGGACAGGGGTCTTACACCGGGGAGCTGTTTTTT. As protein: CASSPGQGSYTGELFF. The V call is TRBV7-7, the J call TRBJ2-2; 10 nucleotides line up with TRBD1. Looked up from germline, CDR1 is SSHAT and CDR2 is FNYEAQ (reference sequence). The CDR3 length is 16 residues. Drawing the rest from reference TRBV7-7 and TRBJ2-2, the complete variable domain is GAGVSQSPRYKVTKRGQDVTLRCDPISSHATLYWYQQALGQGPEFLTYFNYEAQPDKSGLPSDRFSAERPEGSISTLTIQRTEQRDSAMYRCASSPGQGSYTGELFFGEGSRLTVL.

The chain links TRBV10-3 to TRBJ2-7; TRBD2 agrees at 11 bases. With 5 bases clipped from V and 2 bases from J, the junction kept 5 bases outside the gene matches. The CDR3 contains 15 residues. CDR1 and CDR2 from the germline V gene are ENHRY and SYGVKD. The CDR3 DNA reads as TGTGCCATCAGTAAAGGGACTAGCGGAACCTACGAGCAGTACTTC. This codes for CAISKGTSGTYEQYF.

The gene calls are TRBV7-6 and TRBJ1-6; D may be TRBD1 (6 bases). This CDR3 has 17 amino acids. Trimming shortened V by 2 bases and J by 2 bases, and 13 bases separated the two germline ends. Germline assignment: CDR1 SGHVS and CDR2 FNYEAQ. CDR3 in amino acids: CASSLYPRGTYNSPLHF. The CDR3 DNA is TGTGCCAGCAGCTTATACCCCAGGGGTACCTATAATTCACCCCTCCACTTT.

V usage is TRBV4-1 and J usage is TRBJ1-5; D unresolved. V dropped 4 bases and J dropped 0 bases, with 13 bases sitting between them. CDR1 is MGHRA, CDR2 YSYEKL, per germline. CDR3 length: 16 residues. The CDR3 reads CASSPREAISNQPQHF. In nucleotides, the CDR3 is TGCGCCAGCAGCCCTCGCGAGGCCATTAGCAATCAGCCCCAGCATTTT.

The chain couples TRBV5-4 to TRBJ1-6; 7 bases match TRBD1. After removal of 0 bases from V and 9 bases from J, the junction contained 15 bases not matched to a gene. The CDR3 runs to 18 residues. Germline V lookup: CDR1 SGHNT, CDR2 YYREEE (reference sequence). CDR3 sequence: CASSLDARQGSRGSPLHF. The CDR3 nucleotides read TGTGCCAGCAGCTTGGATGCCCGACAGGGATCTAGGGGTTCACCCCTCCACTTT.

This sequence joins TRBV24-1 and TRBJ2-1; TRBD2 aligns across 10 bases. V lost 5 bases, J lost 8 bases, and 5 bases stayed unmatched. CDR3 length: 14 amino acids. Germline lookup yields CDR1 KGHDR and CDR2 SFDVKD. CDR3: CATSGASGSHEQFF. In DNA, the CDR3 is TGTGCCACCAGTGGTGCTAGCGGGAGCCATGAGCAGTTCTTC.

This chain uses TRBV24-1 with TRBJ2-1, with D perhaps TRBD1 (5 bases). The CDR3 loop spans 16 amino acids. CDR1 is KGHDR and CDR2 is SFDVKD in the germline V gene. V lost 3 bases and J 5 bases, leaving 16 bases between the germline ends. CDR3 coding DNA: TGTGCCACCAGTGATCTCCCACCCGACAGTCACAATGAGCAGTTCTTC. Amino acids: CATSDLPPDSHNEQFF.

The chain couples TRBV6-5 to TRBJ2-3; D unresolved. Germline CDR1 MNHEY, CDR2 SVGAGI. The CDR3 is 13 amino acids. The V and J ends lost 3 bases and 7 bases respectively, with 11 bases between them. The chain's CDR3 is CASSYPGSNTQYF. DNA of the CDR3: TGTGCCAGCAGTTATCCGGGTTCAAATACGCAGTATTTT.

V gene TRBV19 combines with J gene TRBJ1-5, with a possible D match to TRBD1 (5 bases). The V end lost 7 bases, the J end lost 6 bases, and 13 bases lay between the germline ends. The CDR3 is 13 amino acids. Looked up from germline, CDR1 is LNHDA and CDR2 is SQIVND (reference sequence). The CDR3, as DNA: TGTGCCAGTAAGGGGCAGGGAGGTCAGCCCCAGCATTTT. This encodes CASKGQGGQPQHF.

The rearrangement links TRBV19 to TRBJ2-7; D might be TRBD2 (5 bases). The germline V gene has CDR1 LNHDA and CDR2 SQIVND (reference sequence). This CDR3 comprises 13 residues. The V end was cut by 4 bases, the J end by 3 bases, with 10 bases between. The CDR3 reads CASSTRRDYEQYF. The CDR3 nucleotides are TGTGCCAGTAGTACTCGACGGGACTACGAGCAGTACTTC.

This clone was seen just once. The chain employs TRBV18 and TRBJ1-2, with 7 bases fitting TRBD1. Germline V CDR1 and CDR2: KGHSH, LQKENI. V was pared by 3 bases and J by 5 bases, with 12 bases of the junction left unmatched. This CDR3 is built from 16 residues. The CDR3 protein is CASSPRVEDRRYGYTF. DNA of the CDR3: TGTGCCAGCTCACCGAGGGTAGAGGACAGGAGGTATGGCTACACCTTC.

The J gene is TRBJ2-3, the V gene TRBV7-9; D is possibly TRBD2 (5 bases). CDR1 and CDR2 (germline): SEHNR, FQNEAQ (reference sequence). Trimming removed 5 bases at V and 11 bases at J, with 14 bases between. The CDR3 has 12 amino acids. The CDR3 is CASSPGKNLQYF. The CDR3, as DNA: TGTGCCAGCAGCCCCGGGAAAAATCTGCAGTATTTT.

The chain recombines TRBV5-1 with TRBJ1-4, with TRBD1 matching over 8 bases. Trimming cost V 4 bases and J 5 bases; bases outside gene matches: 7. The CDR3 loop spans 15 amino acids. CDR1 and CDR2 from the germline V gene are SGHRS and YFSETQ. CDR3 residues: CASSGNRGGNEKLFF. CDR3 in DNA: TGCGCCAGCAGCGGCAACAGGGGGGGAAATGAAAAACTGTTTTTT.

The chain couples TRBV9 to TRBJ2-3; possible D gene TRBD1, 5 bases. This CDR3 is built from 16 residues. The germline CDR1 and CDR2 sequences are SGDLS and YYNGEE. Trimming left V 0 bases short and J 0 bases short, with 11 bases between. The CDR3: CASSVEAGLSTDTQYF. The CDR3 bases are TGTGCCAGCAGCGTAGAGGCAGGGCTTAGCACAGATACGCAGTATTTT.

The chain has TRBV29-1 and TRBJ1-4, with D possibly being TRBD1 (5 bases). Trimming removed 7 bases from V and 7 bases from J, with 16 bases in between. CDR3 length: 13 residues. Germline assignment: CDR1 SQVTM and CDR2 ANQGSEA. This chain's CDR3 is CSAARGDGEKLFF. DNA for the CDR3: TGCAGCGCCGCGCGGGGGGACGGTGAAAAACTGTTTTTT.

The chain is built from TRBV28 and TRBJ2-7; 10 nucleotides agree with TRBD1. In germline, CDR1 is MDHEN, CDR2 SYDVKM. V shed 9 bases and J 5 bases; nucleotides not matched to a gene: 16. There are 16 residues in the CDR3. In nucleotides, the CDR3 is TGTGCCAGTCTTCGGGGGGGGACAGGGGTCTGGGACGAGCAGTACTTC. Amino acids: CASLRGGTGVWDEQYF.

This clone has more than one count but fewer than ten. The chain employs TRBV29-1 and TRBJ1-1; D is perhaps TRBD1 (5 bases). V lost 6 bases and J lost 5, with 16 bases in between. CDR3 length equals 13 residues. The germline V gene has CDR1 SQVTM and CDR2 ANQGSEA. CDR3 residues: CSVPGWRVTEAFF. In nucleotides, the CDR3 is TGCAGCGTGCCAGGGTGGAGGGTGACTGAAGCTTTCTTT.

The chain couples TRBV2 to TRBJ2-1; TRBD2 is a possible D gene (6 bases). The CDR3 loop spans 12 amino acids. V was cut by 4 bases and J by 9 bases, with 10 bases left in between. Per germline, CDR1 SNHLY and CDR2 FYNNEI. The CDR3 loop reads CASSGSGSEQFF. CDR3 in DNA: TGTGCCAGCAGTGGGTCCGGGAGTGAGCAGTTCTTC.

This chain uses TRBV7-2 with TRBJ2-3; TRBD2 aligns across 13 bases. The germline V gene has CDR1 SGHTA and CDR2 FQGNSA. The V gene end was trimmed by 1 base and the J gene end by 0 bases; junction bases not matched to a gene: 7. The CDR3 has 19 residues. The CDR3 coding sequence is TGTGCCAGCAGCTTAGTAGGGACTAGCGGGATTACCAGCACAGATACGCAGTATTTT. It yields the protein CASSLVGTSGITSTDTQYF.

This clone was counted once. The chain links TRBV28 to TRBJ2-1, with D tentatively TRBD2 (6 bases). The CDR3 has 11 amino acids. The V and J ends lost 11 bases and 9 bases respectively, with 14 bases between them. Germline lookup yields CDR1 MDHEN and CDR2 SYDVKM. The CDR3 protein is CAVGRTGEQFF. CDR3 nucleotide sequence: TGTGCCGTCGGGAGAACCGGTGAGCAGTTCTTC.

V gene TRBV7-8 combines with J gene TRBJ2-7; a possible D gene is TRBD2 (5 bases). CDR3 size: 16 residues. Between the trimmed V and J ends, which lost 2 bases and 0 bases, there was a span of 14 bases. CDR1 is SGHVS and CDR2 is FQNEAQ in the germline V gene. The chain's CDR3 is CASSLTPVGSSYEQYF. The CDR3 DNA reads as TGTGCCAGCAGCTTAACTCCGGTGGGGAGCTCCTACGAGCAGTACTTC.

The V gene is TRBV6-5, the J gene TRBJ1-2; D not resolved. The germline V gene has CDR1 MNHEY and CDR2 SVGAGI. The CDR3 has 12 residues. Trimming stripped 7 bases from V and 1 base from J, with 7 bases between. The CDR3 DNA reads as TGTGCCAGCACGGGTCTTAACTATGGCTACACCTTC. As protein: CASTGLNYGYTF.

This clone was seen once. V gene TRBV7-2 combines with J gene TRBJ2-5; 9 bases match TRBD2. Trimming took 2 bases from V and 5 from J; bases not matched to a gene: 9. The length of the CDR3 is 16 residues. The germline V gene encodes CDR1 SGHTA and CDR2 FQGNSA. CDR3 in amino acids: CASSLIGRGGLETQYF. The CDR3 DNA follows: TGTGCCAGCAGCTTAATCGGGCGGGGGGGCCTGGAGACCCAGTACTTC.